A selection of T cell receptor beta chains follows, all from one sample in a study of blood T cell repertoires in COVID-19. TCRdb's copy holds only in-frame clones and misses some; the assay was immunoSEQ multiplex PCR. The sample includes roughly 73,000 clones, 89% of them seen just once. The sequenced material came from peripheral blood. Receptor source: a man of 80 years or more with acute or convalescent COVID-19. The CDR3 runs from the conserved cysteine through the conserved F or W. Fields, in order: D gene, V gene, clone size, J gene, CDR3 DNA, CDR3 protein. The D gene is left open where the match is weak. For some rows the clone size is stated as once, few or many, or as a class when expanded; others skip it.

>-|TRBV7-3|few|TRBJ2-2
TGTGCCAGCAGCTCGGGCGGACTGAACACCGGGGAGCTGTTTTTT
CASSSGGLNTGELFF
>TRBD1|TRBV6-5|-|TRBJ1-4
TGTGCCAGCAGTTACTTACAGGGGGCTAATGAAAAACTGTTTTTT
CASSYLQGANEKLFF
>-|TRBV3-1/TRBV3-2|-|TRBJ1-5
TGTGCCAGCAGCCGGGCCAATCAGCCCCAGCATTTT
CASSRANQPQHF
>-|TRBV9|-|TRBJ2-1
TGTGCCAGCAGCGGGTTGATGGGGGGTGAGCAGTTCTTC
CASSGLMGGEQFF
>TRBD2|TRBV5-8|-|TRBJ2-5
TGTGCCAGCAGCCCCGGGCTAGCGGGGTTCCAAGAGACCCAGTACTTC
CASSPGLAGFQETQYF
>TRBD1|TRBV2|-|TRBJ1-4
TGTGCCAGCAGGGTAACGACAGGGTTTGTAAGTGAAAAACTGTTTTTT
CASRVTTGFVSEKLFF
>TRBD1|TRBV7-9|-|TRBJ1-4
TGTGCCAGCAGCATAAGACAGGGGTACGAAAAACTGTTTTTT
CASSIRQGYEKLFF
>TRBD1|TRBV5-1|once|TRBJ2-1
TGCGCCAGCAGCTTAACAGGGGGACAAGTTGGTGAGCAGTTCTTC
CASSLTGGQVGEQFF
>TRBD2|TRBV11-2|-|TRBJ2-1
TGTGCCAGCAGCTCGACTAGCGGGGGAACATACAATGAGCAGTTCTTC
CASSSTSGGTYNEQFF
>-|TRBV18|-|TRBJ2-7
TGTGCCAGCTCACCAGGTGTGACTACCTACGAGCAGTACTTC
CASSPGVTTYEQYF
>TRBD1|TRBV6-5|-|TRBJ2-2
TGTGCCATAGACAGGGGCCCGAACACCGGGGAGCTGTTTTTT
CAIDRGPNTGELFF
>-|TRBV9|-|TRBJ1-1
TGTGCCAGCAGCGTAGAAGCAGGTGACACTGAAGCTTTCTTT
CASSVEAGDTEAFF
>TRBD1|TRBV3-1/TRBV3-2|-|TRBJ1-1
TGTGCCAGCAGCCCACTCGGGACAGGGACCGCTGAAGCTTTCTTT
CASSPLGTGTAEAFF
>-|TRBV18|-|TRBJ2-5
TGTGCCAGCTCACCACCCGGGGGGCCACAAGAGACCCAGTACTTC
CASSPPGGPQETQYF
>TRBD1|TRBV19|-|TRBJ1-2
TGTGCCAGTAGTCCCTGGACAGGGTCGGAGTATGGCTACACCTTC
CASSPWTGSEYGYTF
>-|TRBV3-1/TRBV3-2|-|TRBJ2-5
TGTGCCAGCAGCCAAGGGGGCGGCTACCCCCAAGAGACCCAGTACTTC
CASSQGGGYPQETQYF
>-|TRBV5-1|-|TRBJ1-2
TGCGCCAGCAGCTTAGCACCTAACTATGGCTACACCTTC
CASSLAPNYGYTF
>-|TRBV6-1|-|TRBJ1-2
TGTGCCAGCAGTGAACAGACTAACTATGGCTACACCTTC
CASSEQTNYGYTF
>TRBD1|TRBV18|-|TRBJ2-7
TGTGCCAGCTCACCCGGGACAGGAGGAAACGAGCAGTACTTC
CASSPGTGGNEQYF
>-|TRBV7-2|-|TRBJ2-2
TGTGCCAGCAAAGGGGAACCTACCCTGGGCGGGGAGCTGTTTTTT
CASKGEPTLGGELFF
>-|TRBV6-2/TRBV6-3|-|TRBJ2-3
TGTGCCAGCAGTTACTCCTCAGGGGATACAGATACGCAGTATTTT
CASSYSSGDTDTQYF
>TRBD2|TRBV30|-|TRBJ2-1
TGTGCCTGCCTTCTAGCGGGGCCCCCCAGGGAGCAGTTCTTC
CACLLAGPPREQFF
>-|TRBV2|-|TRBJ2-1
TGTGCCAGCAGAGGGGAAAGTGAGCAGTTCTTC
CASRGESEQFF
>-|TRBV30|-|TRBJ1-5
TGTGCCTGGAGCCTTGGGACATCTGCGGCGCCCCAGCATTTT
CAWSLGTSAAPQHF
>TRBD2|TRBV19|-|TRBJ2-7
TGTGCCAGTAGTCCCCGTGAGCGGGAGGGCCAAGAGCAGTACTTC
CASSPREREGQEQYF
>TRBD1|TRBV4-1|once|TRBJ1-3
TGCGCCAGCAGCCAAACACAGGGGGCTTCGGGAAACACCATATATTTT
CASSQTQGASGNTIYF
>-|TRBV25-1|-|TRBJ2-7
TGTGCCAGCAGCCATAGGGGCTCTACACTTTACGAGCAGTACTTC
CASSHRGSTLYEQYF
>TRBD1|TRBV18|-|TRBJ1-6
TGTGCCAGCTCACCCCGGGACAGTAATTCACCCCTCCACTTT
CASSPRDSNSPLHF
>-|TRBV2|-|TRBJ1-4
TGTGCCAGCAGTGTGGGGGGAAGAGGGATTCCGTTTTTT
CASSVGGRGIPFF
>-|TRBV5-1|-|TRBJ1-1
TGCGCCAGCAGCTCTCAGGGAAGGGGGAACACTGAAGCTTTCTTT
CASSSQGRGNTEAFF
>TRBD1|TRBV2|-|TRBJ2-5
TGTGCCAGCAGGATACAGGGGGAGCTACTCCAAGAGACCCAGTACTTC
CASRIQGELLQETQYF
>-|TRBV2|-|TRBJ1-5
TGTGCCAGCACCCTCACAGGGAATCAGCCCCAGCATTTT
CASTLTGNQPQHF
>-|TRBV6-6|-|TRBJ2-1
TGTGCCTCCAAGGGGCCCTACAATGAGCAGTTCTTC
CASKGPYNEQFF
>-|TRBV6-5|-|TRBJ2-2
TGTGCCAGCAGTTACGGGACAAGAAACACCGGGGAGCTGTTTTTT
CASSYGTRNTGELFF
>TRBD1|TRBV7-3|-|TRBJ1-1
TGTGCCAGCAGCCTCTTCGGGACAGGGCCGAACACTGAAGCTTTCTTT
CASSLFGTGPNTEAFF
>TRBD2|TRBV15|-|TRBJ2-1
TGTGCCACCAGCAGGGGACTAGCGGGAAGGTACAATGAGCAGTTCTTC
CATSRGLAGRYNEQFF
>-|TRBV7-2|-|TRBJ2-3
TGTGCCAGCAGCTTAGCGCGGGTCAGTAACACAGATACGCAGTATTTT
CASSLARVSNTDTQYF
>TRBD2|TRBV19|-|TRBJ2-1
TGTGCCAGTACTGGGTCTTACCCGGCCGGGAGGGTTGGCAATGAGCAGTTCTTC
CASTGSYPAGRVGNEQFF
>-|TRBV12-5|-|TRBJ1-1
TGTGCTAGTGGGGAACCTGCGGGAGGGAACACTGAAGCTTTCTTT
CASGEPAGGNTEAFF
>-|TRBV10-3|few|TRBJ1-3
TGTGCCACTGGAAATAGGACTCACTCTGGAAACACCATATATTTT
CATGNRTHSGNTIYF
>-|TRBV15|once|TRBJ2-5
TGTGCCACCAGCAGAGGCCCAGGGGTGGGGGAGACCCAGTACTTC
CATSRGPGVGETQYF
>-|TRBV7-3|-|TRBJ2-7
TGTGCCAGCAGCTTCCCCGTCCTAAGTGGGCAGTACTTC
CASSFPVLSGQYF
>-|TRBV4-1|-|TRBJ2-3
TGCGCCAGCAGCCAAGGCAGGGGAATTGCAGATACGCAGTATTTT
CASSQGRGIADTQYF
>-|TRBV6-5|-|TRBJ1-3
TGTGCCAGCAGTCAGGACAGCCAAAGAAACACCATATATTTT
CASSQDSQRNTIYF
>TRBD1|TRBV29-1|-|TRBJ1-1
TGCAGCGTGGAGGGGACAGGGGGCAGGGACACTGAAGCTTTCTTT
CSVEGTGGRDTEAFF
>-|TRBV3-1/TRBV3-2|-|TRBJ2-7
TGTGCCAGCAGCCTCCTCGGGCAGGGGCCCTACGAGCAGTACTTC
CASSLLGQGPYEQYF
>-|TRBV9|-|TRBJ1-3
TGTGCCAGCAGCGAGACCCTGTATCCGAGGTCTGGAAACACCATATATTTT
CASSETLYPRSGNTIYF
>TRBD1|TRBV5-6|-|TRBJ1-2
TGTGCCAGCGGCGTGGGACAGGGACAATACACCTTC
CASGVGQGQYTF
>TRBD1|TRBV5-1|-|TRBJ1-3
TGCGCCAGCAGCTTGACTGGGGACAGCGGATATGATTTT
CASSLTGDSGYDF
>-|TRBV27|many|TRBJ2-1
TGTGCCAGCAGTTTATCGTTGGGACTTACCCACAATGAGCAGTTCTTC
CASSLSLGLTHNEQFF
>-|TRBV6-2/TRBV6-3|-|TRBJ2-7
TGTGCCAGCAGTCCCCTCTACGAGCAGTACTTC
CASSPLYEQYF
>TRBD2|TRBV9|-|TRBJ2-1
TGTGCCAGCAGCCCTACTAGCGGCTCCTACAATGAGCAGTTCTTC
CASSPTSGSYNEQFF
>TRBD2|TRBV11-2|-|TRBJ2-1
TGTGCCAGCAGCCCGAGCGGGAGGGCGAATGAGCAGTTCTTC
CASSPSGRANEQFF
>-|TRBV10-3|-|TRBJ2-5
TGTGCCATCAGTGAGACGGGAGTTAGGGAGACCCAGTACTTC
CAISETGVRETQYF
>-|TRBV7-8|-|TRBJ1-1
TGTGCCAGCAGCTTAGACCCGGGTCGAACTGAAGCTTTCTTT
CASSLDPGRTEAFF
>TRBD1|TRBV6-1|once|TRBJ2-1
TGTGCCAGCAGTGAAGATCTCCGACAGGGGCCCTACAATGAGCAGTTCTTC
CASSEDLRQGPYNEQFF
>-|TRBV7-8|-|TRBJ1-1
TGTGCCAGCAGCCCCGGACAGCTGAACACTGAAGCTTTCTTT
CASSPGQLNTEAFF